Listed below are T cell receptor beta chains from one sample, sequenced in a study of T-cell memory formation after mild COVID-19. MiXCR was run by TCRdb on the 5' RACE reads, yielding one entry per CDR3 protein. The sample has roughly 320,000 distinct CDR3 sequences; approximately 27% are singletons. Sequencing was done on a sample of PBMCs or a T cell subset sorted from them (not recorded which). All receptors come from an adult woman who had mild COVID-19 (a few samples of this study predate the infection). Cell type and time point are not known. The CDR3 runs from the conserved cysteine through the conserved F or W. D genes are given only for firm matches. Size values are once, few and many counts, or a class for expanded clones, and some rows have none.

d_call: .
v_call: TRBV5-1
j_call: TRBJ1-2
clone_size: few
cdr3_nt: TGCGCCAGCAGCCACGGACTACCCTATGGCTACACCTTC
cdr3_aa: CASSHGLPYGYTF

d_call: .
v_call: TRBV4-3
j_call: TRBJ2-1
clone_size: few
cdr3_nt: TGCGCCAGCAGCCAGGGCCCCTATGAGCAGTTCTTC
cdr3_aa: CASSQGPYEQFF

d_call: TRBD2
v_call: TRBV6-2/TRBV6-3
j_call: TRBJ2-7
clone_size: .
cdr3_nt: TGTGCCAGCAGGACTAGCGGGGTCATCTCCTACGAGCAGTACTTC
cdr3_aa: CASRTSGVISYEQYF

d_call: .
v_call: TRBV4-1
j_call: TRBJ1-3
clone_size: few
cdr3_nt: TGCGCCAGCAGCCAGGACAGCCGATCCTCTGGAAACACCATATATTTT
cdr3_aa: CASSQDSRSSGNTIYF

d_call: TRBD2
v_call: TRBV7-9
j_call: TRBJ2-1
clone_size: few
cdr3_nt: TGTGCCAGCAGCCATCTAGCGGGTACCTACAATGCCCAGCAGTTCTTC
cdr3_aa: CASSHLAGTYNAQQFF

d_call: .
v_call: TRBV20-1
j_call: TRBJ2-7
clone_size: few
cdr3_nt: TGCAGTGCTACCGTGAACTCCTACGAGCAGTACTTC
cdr3_aa: CSATVNSYEQYF

d_call: TRBD1
v_call: TRBV18
j_call: TRBJ1-1
clone_size: once
cdr3_nt: TGTGCCAGCTCACCGCGACAGGGGTGGGACACTGAAGCTTTCTTT
cdr3_aa: CASSPRQGWDTEAFF

d_call: .
v_call: TRBV7-7
j_call: TRBJ2-3
clone_size: .
cdr3_nt: TGTGCTAGCAGCTTAGACCGAACAGATACGCAGTATTTT
cdr3_aa: CASSLDRTDTQYF

d_call: TRBD1
v_call: TRBV4-3
j_call: TRBJ2-1
clone_size: few
cdr3_nt: TGCGCCAGCAGCCTCAGATATCCCGGGACAGGGAGTGTGGATGAGCAGTTCTTC
cdr3_aa: CASSLRYPGTGSVDEQFF

d_call: TRBD1
v_call: TRBV29-1
j_call: TRBJ2-1
clone_size: few
cdr3_nt: TGCAGCGTTGGGGACAGATACAATGAGCAGTTCTTC
cdr3_aa: CSVGDRYNEQFF

d_call: TRBD2
v_call: TRBV4-1
j_call: TRBJ2-2
clone_size: few
cdr3_nt: TGCGCCAGCAGCCGACTAGCGGGGGGGCCTGACACCGGGGAGCTGTTTTTT
cdr3_aa: CASSRLAGGPDTGELFF

d_call: .
v_call: TRBV20-1
j_call: TRBJ1-2
clone_size: few
cdr3_nt: TGCAGTGCTAGAGATCGGCGGGGGTATGGCTACACCTTC
cdr3_aa: CSARDRRGYGYTF

d_call: .
v_call: TRBV6-6
j_call: TRBJ2-5
clone_size: .
cdr3_nt: TGTGCCAGCAGACCCCCGAGGGGCCCTCAAGAGACCCAGTACTTC
cdr3_aa: CASRPPRGPQETQYF

d_call: .
v_call: TRBV3-1
j_call: TRBJ2-1
clone_size: many
cdr3_nt: TGTGCCAGCAGCGCAACTGGCCTCGGGCCTTACAATGAGCAGTTCTTC
cdr3_aa: CASSATGLGPYNEQFF

d_call: .
v_call: TRBV5-1
j_call: TRBJ2-3
clone_size: few
cdr3_nt: TGCGCCAGCAGCAGGGCCTTGCCACAAGATACGCAGTATTTT
cdr3_aa: CASSRALPQDTQYF

d_call: TRBD1
v_call: TRBV5-1
j_call: TRBJ1-2
clone_size: .
cdr3_nt: TGCGCCAGCAGCAACCCGGACAGGTTTAACTATGGCTACACCTTC
cdr3_aa: CASSNPDRFNYGYTF

d_call: .
v_call: TRBV5-1
j_call: TRBJ2-5
clone_size: few
cdr3_nt: TGCGCCAGCAGCTTGAAGGCGGGGGCAGAGACCCAGTACTTC
cdr3_aa: CASSLKAGAETQYF

d_call: .
v_call: TRBV18
j_call: TRBJ2-2
clone_size: .
cdr3_nt: TGTGCCAGCTCACCAGGGTCGGACACCGGGGAGCTGTTTTTT
cdr3_aa: CASSPGSDTGELFF

d_call: .
v_call: TRBV9
j_call: TRBJ2-3
clone_size: .
cdr3_nt: TGTGCCAGCGGCCGGTCGGGCACAGATACGCAGTATTTT
cdr3_aa: CASGRSGTDTQYF

d_call: .
v_call: TRBV9
j_call: TRBJ1-6
clone_size: few
cdr3_nt: TGTGCCAGCAGCGTAGGGACAGAATCACCCCTCCACTTT
cdr3_aa: CASSVGTESPLHF

d_call: .
v_call: TRBV27
j_call: TRBJ2-4
clone_size: few
cdr3_nt: TGTGCCAGCAGTCAGAGGGGCCAGGGAAACATTCAGTACTTC
cdr3_aa: CASSQRGQGNIQYF

d_call: .
v_call: TRBV6-1
j_call: TRBJ2-7
clone_size: .
cdr3_nt: TGTGCCAGCGAGGACATCTCCTACGAGCAGTACTTC
cdr3_aa: CASEDISYEQYF

d_call: .
v_call: TRBV7-6
j_call: TRBJ1-6
clone_size: many
cdr3_nt: TGTGCCAGCAGCTTCGGTCCTCCTAGTTATAATTCACCCCTCCACTTT
cdr3_aa: CASSFGPPSYNSPLHF

d_call: .
v_call: TRBV7-3
j_call: TRBJ2-5
clone_size: .
cdr3_nt: TGTGCCAGCAGCCCTCCGGGGACAAGCGAGACCCAGTACTTC
cdr3_aa: CASSPPGTSETQYF